This entry describes one TCR beta chain. What it binds is not known. The record originates from a study of cytomegalovirus exposure and HLA in healthy donors. Study-wide results and limits: Likely technical artifact: a cluster of highly shared sequence variants. In vitro checks showed that a few CMV-associated chains really do target CMV antigens.

A multiplex PCR was run with 60 Vbeta primers and 13 Jbeta primers. Profiling relied on immunoSEQ multiplex PCR, and the TCRdb table lists in-frame clones only, not all of them. This table has approximately 170,000 clones, approximately 75% appearing once. CDR1 and CDR2 from the germline V gene are GTSNPN and SVGIG (reference sequence). CDR3 length: 13 residues. V was pared by 5 bases and J by 3 bases, with 7 bases of the junction left unmatched. The V and J genes are TRBV30 and TRBJ2-7; 7 positions agree with TRBD1. This receptor was identified in a girl aged 10 to 17 in good health and CMV-seronegative. Sequencing was done on a sample of PBMCs. The chain's CDR3 is CAWSPGQFYEQYF. The CDR3 bases are TGTGCCTGGTCCCCGGGACAGTTCTACGAGCAGTACTTC.